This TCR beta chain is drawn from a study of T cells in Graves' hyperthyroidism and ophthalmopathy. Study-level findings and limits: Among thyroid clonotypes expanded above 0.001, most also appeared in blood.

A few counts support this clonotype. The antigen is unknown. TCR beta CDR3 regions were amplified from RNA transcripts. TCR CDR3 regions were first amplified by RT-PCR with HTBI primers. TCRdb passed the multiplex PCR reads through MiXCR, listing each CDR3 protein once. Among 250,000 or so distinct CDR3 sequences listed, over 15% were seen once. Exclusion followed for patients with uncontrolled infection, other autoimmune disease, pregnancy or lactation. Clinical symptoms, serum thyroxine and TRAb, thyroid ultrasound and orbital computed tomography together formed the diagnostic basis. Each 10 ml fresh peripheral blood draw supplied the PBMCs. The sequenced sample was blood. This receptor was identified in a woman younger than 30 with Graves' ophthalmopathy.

The CDR3 reads CSVCLIGTSGRTYNEQFF. CDR3 in DNA: TGCAGCGTCTGTTTGATCGGGACTAGCGGGAGGACCTACAATGAGCAGTTCTTC. This chain connects TRBV29-1 to TRBJ2-1, with TRBD2 matching over 15 bases. V was clipped by 6 bases and J by 2 bases; unmatched bases: 11. The CDR3 has 18 amino acids. CDR1 is SQVTM, CDR2 ANQGSEA, per germline.